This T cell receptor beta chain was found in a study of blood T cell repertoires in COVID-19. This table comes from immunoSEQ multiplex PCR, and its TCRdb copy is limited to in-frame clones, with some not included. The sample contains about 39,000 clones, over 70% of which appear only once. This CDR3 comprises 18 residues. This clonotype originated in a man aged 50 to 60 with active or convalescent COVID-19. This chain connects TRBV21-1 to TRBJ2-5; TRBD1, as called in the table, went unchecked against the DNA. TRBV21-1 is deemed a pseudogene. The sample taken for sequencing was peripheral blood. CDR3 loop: CASSNFRQQGTGQETQYF. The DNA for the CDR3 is TGTGCCAGCAGCAATTTTCGCCAACAAGGGACAGGCCAAGAGACCCAGTACTTC.